This T cell receptor (beta chain) came from a study of cytomegalovirus exposure and HLA in healthy donors. On the study more broadly: T cells numbering about 200 million yielded around 120 million unique TCR beta sequences in an earlier analysis. General observations from the study: Cytomegalovirus-associated TCR beta chains were listed, numbering some 180. There were a few CMV-associated chains whose specificity for CMV antigens was confirmed in vitro. The study assumed roughly uniform donor sequencing depth for presence/absence analyses.

CDR3 length: 15 residues. J was trimmed by 7 bases and V by 5 bases; bases with no gene match: 12. Germline V gene sequence: CDR1 GTSNPN, CDR2 SVGIG (reference sequence). Primers: 60 Vbeta forward and 13 Jbeta reverse. Produced via immunoSEQ multiplex PCR; TCRdb's table is partial and in-frame only. The data show about 97,000 clones, with 77% seen just once and 8.5% to 10% held by the top ten. Details on this clone: Its target is not known.

The receptor comes from a male donor in good health and CMV-seropositive. The chain is built from TRBV30 and TRBJ2-5, with TRBD2 matching over 11 bases. What was sequenced was PBMCs. CDR3 residues: CAWGGTSGSDRTQYF. CDR3 coding DNA: TGTGCCTGGGGTGGGACTAGCGGCTCGGATCGGACCCAGTACTTC.